This T cell receptor beta chain was identified during a study of T cells in Graves' hyperthyroidism and ophthalmopathy. Turning to the study itself: Before treatment of any kind, peripheral blood was taken at initial diagnosis.

Points from the study as a whole: Stable hyperthyroidism was separated from ophthalmopathy by a model based on 13 V-J features.

Graves' hyperthyroidism qualified as stable when ophthalmopathy did not progress within 18 months. Investigators excluded patients with uncontrolled infection, other autoimmune disease, pregnancy or lactation. TCR beta CDR3 sequences were amplified from RNA transcripts. HTBI primers were the set used in a first-round RT-PCR of the TCR CDR3. TCRdb reprocessed the multiplex PCR reads with MiXCR, giving one entry per CDR3 protein. Here the sample spans more than 500,000 distinct CDR3 sequences, about 14% being singletons. Worth noting for this clonotype: Its antigen is not known.

The sample comprised blood. The clonotype comes from a woman aged 40 to 55 with Graves' hyperthyroidism.

CDR3 sequence reads: CASSYPRDRSSGGELFF. In nucleotides, the CDR3 is TGTGCCAGCAGTTACCCCCGGGACAGGTCGTCGGGCGGGGAGCTGTTTTTT. J is TRBJ2-2 and V is TRBV6-5; 8 nucleotides match TRBD1. J gave up 7 bases and V 2 bases, and 12 bases lay outside the gene matches. The CDR3 has 17 amino acids. CDR1 is MNHEY, CDR2 SVGAGI, per germline.